This paragraph covers one TCR beta chain sequence. Here immunoSEQ multiplex PCR was the method, and the copy in TCRdb shows in-frame clones only, minus some. This sample has over a million clones, with approximately 80% found just once. Every contributor of samples was a Caucasian grown-up residing in Nashville, Tennessee. The CDR3 contains 15 residues. Germline V gives CDR1 SGHRS, CDR2 YFSETQ. Trimming took 2 bases from V and 7 from J, leaving 16 bases between them. This entry is derived from a study of shared clonotypes between healthy human individuals. This receptor was obtained from a young man in good health. Some clones in this sample may be carry-over from other donors' samples. What was sequenced was memory CD4+ T cells from PBMCs. The subset denotes: CD45RA-negative fraction. This chain connects TRBV5-1 to TRBJ1-5; maybe TRBD1 (5 bases). CDR3 coding DNA: TGCGCCAGCAGCTTAGCCGGGACCCCTGAGCAGCCCCAGCATTTT. Its protein is CASSLAGTPEQPQHF.